This TCR beta chain was observed in a study of T cell repertoires in cytomegalovirus infection. Looking at the study overall: Public TCR beta signatures marked donors with CMV infection and the matching HLA.

This CDR3 is 16 amino acids long. Germline lookup yields CDR1 SGHTA and CDR2 FQGNSA. Trimming pared 6 bases from V and 0 bases from J, leaving 12 bases between. This clonotype was found many times. From the reads, TCRdb called clonotypes with MiXCR, one entry per CDR3 protein. The data hold roughly 76,000 distinct CDR3 sequences, with about 3.8% observed a single time. This chain connects TRBV7-2 to TRBJ2-6; possibly TRBD1 for D (6 bases). The receptor comes from a human donor in good health (CMV status not recorded). Some clones in this sample may be carry-over from other donors' samples. The sequenced material came from PBMCs. The CDR3 nucleotides read TGTGCCAGCAGACCACAGGGCTCCTCTGGGGCCAACGTCCTGACTTTC. Its protein is CASRPQGSSGANVLTF.